The text below deals with one T cell receptor (beta chain). This record comes from a study of CD8 T cells in Susac syndrome. Study-level information: Each patient with Susac syndrome, at the time of blood draw, was therapy-naive, on corticosteroids, or on intravenous immunoglobulin alone.

The germline V gene encodes CDR1 SGHTA and CDR2 FQGTGA. The CDR3 runs to 15 residues. Deletions cut 4 bases from V and 7 bases from J, with 17 bases between. Random hexamers served to reverse transcribe roughly 0.5 to 1 ug RNA. Each CDR3 protein is one row after TCRdb ran MiXCR on the immunoSEQ multiplex PCR reads. The table lists under 200,000 distinct CDR3 sequences, 90% to 95% of them singletons. Sequenced input: CD4+ T cells from PBMCs. The source of this sequence is a human donor with Susac syndrome. This chain links TRBV7-3 with TRBJ2-1; no reliable D call. The CDR3 nucleotides are TGTGCCAGCAGCTCAGCCCGAGGTAGATTTAATGAGCAGTTCTTC. It yields the protein CASSSARGRFNEQFF. Combining the CDR3 with reference TRBV7-3 and TRBJ2-1 gives the whole variable domain GAGVSQTPSNKVTEKGKYVELRCDPISGHTALYWYRQSLGQGPEFLIYFQGTGAADDSGLPNDRFFAVRPEGSVSTLKIQRTERGDSAVYLCASSSARGRFNEQFFGPGTRLTVL.